One TCR beta chain is described in this entry. The antigen remains unidentified. These data are taken from a study of T cells in localized non-small cell lung cancer. Clones were read by immunoSEQ multiplex PCR, and TCRdb kept only the in-frame ones, dropping some. The table has about 1,600 clones, about 24% seen once. General study results and limits: Appearances in adjacent lung were noted for a median roughly 58 of the top 100 tumor clones.

The V and J ends lost 3 bases and 5 bases respectively, with 16 bases between them. The germline CDR1 and CDR2 sequences are LNHDA and SQIVND (reference sequence). This CDR3 has 15 residues. This sequence joins TRBV19 and TRBJ2-5; tentatively, D is TRBD1 (7 bases). Sequenced here: lung tumor tissue, sampled before any cancer treatment. The source of this sequence is a woman aged 40-69 years with stage III lung adenocarcinoma. The CDR3 DNA sequence: TGTGCCAGTAGTATGGGACTCAGGGGACAGGAGACCCAGTACTTC. This encodes CASSMGLRGQETQYF.